A single T cell receptor (beta chain) is shown here with its context. Its matching antigen is unknown. The study included ophthalmopathy patients with Clinical Activity Score at least 3, NOSPECS grade at least 4 and duration under 3 months. This specimen comes from a study of T cells in Graves' hyperthyroidism and ophthalmopathy. Study-level findings and limits: Blood samples included most of the expanded thyroid clonotypes exceeding 0.001.

Authors of the study amplified TCR beta CDR3 regions from RNA transcripts. The HTBI primer set drove a first-round RT-PCR of the TCR CDR3. MiXCR was run by TCRdb on the multiplex PCR reads, yielding one entry per CDR3 protein. The table has about 410,000 distinct CDR3 sequences, roughly 15% seen once. The CDR3 loop spans 12 amino acids. Germline lookup yields CDR1 DFQATT and CDR2 SNEGSKA (reference sequence). Trimming removed 6 bases from V and 6 bases from J, with 12 bases in between. Sequenced material: blood. The chain has TRBV20-1 and TRBJ2-4, with D hard to call. This receptor was obtained from a woman aged 25 to 39 with Graves' ophthalmopathy. CDR3 coding DNA: TGCAGTGCGTCGGAAGTTGGAAACATTCAGTACTTC. Amino acid sequence: CSASEVGNIQYF.